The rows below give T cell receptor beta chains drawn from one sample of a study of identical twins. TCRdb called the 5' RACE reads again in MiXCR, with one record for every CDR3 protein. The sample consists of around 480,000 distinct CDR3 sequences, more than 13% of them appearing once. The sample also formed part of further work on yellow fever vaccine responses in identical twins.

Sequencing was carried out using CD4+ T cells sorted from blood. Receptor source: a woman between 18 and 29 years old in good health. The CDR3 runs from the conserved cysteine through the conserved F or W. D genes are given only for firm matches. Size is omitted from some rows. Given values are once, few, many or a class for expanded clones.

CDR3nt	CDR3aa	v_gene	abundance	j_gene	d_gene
TGCGCCAGCAGCGGGACTAGCGGCGCAGGTATGGGCGAGCAGTACTTC	CASSGTSGAGMGEQYF	TRBV5-1	NA	TRBJ2-7	TRBD2
TGCGCCAGCAGCTTGGTCCCCCCGACTAGCACCTACACCGGGGAGCTGTTTTTT	CASSLVPPTSTYTGELFF	TRBV5-1	many	TRBJ2-2	TRBD2
TGCGCCAGCAGCTACTGGGGGTCCTACGAGCAGTACTTC	CASSYWGSYEQYF	TRBV5-1	few	TRBJ2-7	NA
TGTGCCAGCAGTTCAAGGGACAGGGAGGGCACAGATACGCAGTATTTT	CASSSRDREGTDTQYF	TRBV12-3/TRBV12-4	NA	TRBJ2-3	TRBD1
TGTGCCAGCAGTTACTCGGTAGGGCCTCAGGCTGAAGCTTTCTTT	CASSYSVGPQAEAFF	TRBV6-2/TRBV6-3	NA	TRBJ1-1	NA
TGCAGCGTTGCCAGGGACGAGGTGGAGACTGAAGCTTTCTTT	CSVARDEVETEAFF	TRBV29-1	NA	TRBJ1-1	NA
TGCGCCAGCAGCTTGGCCGGGGGCTACGATGAGCAGTTCTTC	CASSLAGGYDEQFF	TRBV5-1	NA	TRBJ2-1	NA
TGTGCCAGCAGTTTGTTCAGGGGCCCATTTTTCTACGAGCAGTACTTC	CASSLFRGPFFYEQYF	TRBV6-2/TRBV6-3	few	TRBJ2-7	NA
TGTGCCAGCTCACCATTGGTCAGCGGGAGCGCCACCGGGGAGCTGTTTTTT	CASSPLVSGSATGELFF	TRBV18	few	TRBJ2-2	TRBD2
TGCGCCAGCAGCTTAGGGACATCCACCGGGGAGCTGTTTTTT	CASSLGTSTGELFF	TRBV5-1	NA	TRBJ2-2	NA
TGTGCCAGCAGCTTAGCCCCAGGGACAGGGCCCTACGAGCAGTACTTC	CASSLAPGTGPYEQYF	TRBV7-2	NA	TRBJ2-7	TRBD1
TGTGCCATCAGTGAAGTCGGGATCGAGGAGTACTTC	CAISEVGIEEYF	TRBV10-3	NA	TRBJ2-7	NA
TGTGCCAGCAGCTTAGGGGCTAGCGGGAGCTCGTACAATGAGCAGTTCTTC	CASSLGASGSSYNEQFF	TRBV11-2	few	TRBJ2-1	TRBD2
TGTGCCAGCAGTTACTCGGGGGGCAATCAGCCCCAGCATTTT	CASSYSGGNQPQHF	TRBV6-5	many	TRBJ1-5	NA
TGCGCCAGCAGCCCCTCGGGACAGGGTCTCGGCGAGCAGTACTTC	CASSPSGQGLGEQYF	TRBV5-1	few	TRBJ2-7	TRBD1
TGTGCCAGCGGGGCTTTCGGCTCTGGGGCCAACGTCCTGACTTTC	CASGAFGSGANVLTF	TRBV6-1	NA	TRBJ2-6	NA
TGTGCCAGCACAGGGTTCATCCCTGATCCCCTCCACTTT	CASTGFIPDPLHF	TRBV6-1	NA	TRBJ1-6	NA
TGTGCCAGCAGTCCCGCCCCTGGGGCGTTCACCCAGTATTTT	CASSPAPGAFTQYF	TRBV28	NA	TRBJ2-3	NA
TGTGCCAGCAGCGTAGAACTAGCGGGAGTTTCCTACAATGAGCAGTTCTTC	CASSVELAGVSYNEQFF	TRBV9	few	TRBJ2-1	TRBD2
TGCGCCAGCAGTCCGGCTAGCGGGAGTGGCGAGCAGTACTTC	CASSPASGSGEQYF	TRBV10-2	few	TRBJ2-7	TRBD2
TGTGCCAGCAGCCAAGGGACAGTCAGCTCCTACGAGCAGTACTTC	CASSQGTVSSYEQYF	TRBV3-1	few	TRBJ2-7	NA
TGTGCCAGCAGTTTAGAGGGGCAGCGCACAGATACGCAGTATTTT	CASSLEGQRTDTQYF	TRBV27	NA	TRBJ2-3	NA